This record looks at one T cell receptor beta chain sequence and its context. The data stem from a study of shared clonotypes between healthy human individuals. Germline V gene data show CDR1 as MNHNS and CDR2 as SASEGT. This CDR3 comprises 16 residues. The V gene end was trimmed by 0 bases and the J gene end by 8 bases; junction bases not matched to a gene: 10. Clones were sequenced by immunoSEQ multiplex PCR, and TCRdb holds only the in-frame ones, with some missing. The sample consists of about 960,000 clones, around 80% of them appearing once. The sequenced material came from memory CD4+ T cells sorted from blood. Subset meaning: CD45RA-negative fraction. The TCR sequence derives from a man younger than 30 in good health. The V call is TRBV6-1, the J call TRBJ2-3; 8 bases line up with TRBD2. CDR3 protein: CASSEAASGGQGTQYF. CDR3 DNA sequence: TGTGCCAGCAGTGAAGCAGCCAGCGGGGGTCAGGGTACGCAGTATTTT.